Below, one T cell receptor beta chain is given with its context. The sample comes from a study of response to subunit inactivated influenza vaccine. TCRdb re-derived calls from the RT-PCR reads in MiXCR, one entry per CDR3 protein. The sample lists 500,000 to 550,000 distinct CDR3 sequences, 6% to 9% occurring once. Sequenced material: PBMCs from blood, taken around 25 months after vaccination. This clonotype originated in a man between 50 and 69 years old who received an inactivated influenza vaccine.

CDR3 in DNA: TGCAGTGCTAGAGATTTTAGGACAGGGTTAACAGATACGCAGTATTTT. Its translation: CSARDFRTGLTDTQYF. The chain combines TRBV20-1 with TRBJ2-3; 8 nucleotides match TRBD1. Germline V gene lookup returns CDR1 DFQATT and CDR2 SNEGSKA (reference sequence). CDR3 length: 16 residues. V lost 0 bases and J lost 3; bases outside the gene matches: 8.